This is a list of T cell receptor beta chains from one sample in a study of T cells after somatic rescue of genetic block. Clones were read by immunoSEQ multiplex PCR, and TCRdb kept only the in-frame ones, dropping some. The sample holds 45,000 to 55,000 clones; more than 90% are singletons and the top ten take under 0.095%. Sequenced material: peripheral blood mononuclear cells (PBMCs). These receptor sequences come from a child under two years old. The CDR3 runs from the conserved cysteine through the conserved F or W.

>TRBV7-2|TRBJ1-1
CASSLGFGNTEAFF
>TRBV19|TRBJ1-1
CASSLWGLVGNTEAFF
>TRBV7-2|TRBJ2-1
CASSSVGTGGFEQFF
>TRBV5-4|TRBJ2-7
CASTLGGAGTYEQYF
>TRBV6-5|TRBJ2-7
CASSYWAGEGEQYF
>TRBV7-9|TRBJ1-1
CASSQGGTEAFF
>TRBV7-9|TRBJ2-3
CASSPGLAGGTDTQYF
>TRBV18|TRBJ1-4
CASSPGHNEKLFF
>TRBV29-1|TRBJ2-5
CSATSGQETQYF
>TRBV6-6|TRBJ2-5
CASRLAGEETQYF
>TRBV7-9|TRBJ2-7
CASSWGDNYEQYF
>TRBV6-5|TRBJ1-2
CASSLGQSGYTF
>TRBV7-3|TRBJ2-2
CASSLTWHTGELFF
>TRBV5-1|TRBJ2-6
CASSFGGLAGANVLTF
>TRBV9|TRBJ2-3
CASSVDGPDTQYF
>TRBV27|TRBJ2-1
CASSSGRANEQFF
>TRBV6-1|TRBJ2-7
CASRGRFQGYEQYF
>TRBV21-1|TRBJ2-7
CASSLPRSYEQYF
>TRBV6-6|TRBJ1-4
CAISWGAKEKLFF
>TRBV5-1|TRBJ2-7
CASSLTSGIAYEQYF
>TRBV30|TRBJ2-3
CACKREGWNTQYF
>TRBV11-2|TRBJ2-7
CASSLVGLSYEQYF
>TRBV25-1|TRBJ1-3
CASSVSAGNTIYF
>TRBV19|TRBJ1-5
CASSIEAGGQPQHF
>TRBV7-2|TRBJ1-1
CASSEEWAEAFF
>TRBV11-2|TRBJ2-5
CASSQGTGSQETQYF
>TRBV10-3|TRBJ2-1
CAISDPLAGDNEQFF
>TRBV5-4|TRBJ2-1
CASSWTSAYNEQFF
>TRBV6-5|TRBJ1-1
CASSRSGLMNTEAFF
>TRBV14|TRBJ2-1
CASSPGLAGSYNEQFF
>TRBV19|TRBJ2-7
CASSPEDRIVGEQYF
>TRBV7-2|TRBJ1-5
CASSLVTNQPQHF
>TRBV7-8|TRBJ2-1
CASSQTSGSYNEQFF
>TRBV27|TRBJ2-1
CASSLASSYNEQFF
>TRBV2|TRBJ2-5
CASSEAREGQYF
>TRBV19|TRBJ2-7
CASSISAGGYEQYF
>TRBV4-2|TRBJ1-1
CASSQERNTEAFF
>TRBV5-4|TRBJ2-4
CASSPDRENIQYF
>TRBV4-3|TRBJ2-1
CASSYAFSGTSGRGPYNEQFF
>TRBV28|TRBJ1-3
CASSIERAYSGNTIYF
>TRBV5-4|TRBJ2-2
CASSLAGGHTGELFF
>TRBV11-2|TRBJ2-7
CASSSGTSGSYEQYF
>TRBV19|TRBJ2-7
CASSLTGTGPREQYF
>TRBV7-3|TRBJ2-1
CASSSLGAGGYNEQFF